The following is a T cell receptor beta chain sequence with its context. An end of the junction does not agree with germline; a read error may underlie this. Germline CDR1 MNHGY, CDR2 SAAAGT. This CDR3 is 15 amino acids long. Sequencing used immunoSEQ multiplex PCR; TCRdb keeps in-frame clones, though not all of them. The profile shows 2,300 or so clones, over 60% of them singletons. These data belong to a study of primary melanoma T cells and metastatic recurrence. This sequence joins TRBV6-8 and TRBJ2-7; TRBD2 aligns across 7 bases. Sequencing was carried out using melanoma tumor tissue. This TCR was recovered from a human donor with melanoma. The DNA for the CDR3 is TGTGCCAGCAGTTACTCCCTAGCGGAGTCCTATGAGCAGTACTTC. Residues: CASSYSLAESYEQYF.